The T cell receptor beta chain described here comes from a study of radiation and T cells in renal cell carcinoma. Study results and caveats: Top tumor clonotypes rose in blood 2 weeks post-radiation, then contracted. Pretreatment tumor biopsies were lacking, so baseline clonotypes are unknown.

Time point: blood 2 weeks post-SBRT. Regarding treatment: 15 Gy SBRT to primary tumor, nephrectomy 4 weeks later. The CDR3 has 13 amino acids. V gave up 4 bases and J gave up 7 bases, with 10 bases separating them. Germline assignment: CDR1 LGHNA and CDR2 YSLEER. Regarding this clone: Its antigen is unidentified.

Sequencing was performed with immunoSEQ multiplex PCR; in TCRdb, only in-frame clones are kept and a portion is missing. Of about 120,000 clones in the sample, 81% were seen once. This TCR derives from a man aged 50 to 60 with renal cell carcinoma. Specimen: blood, collected from a patient whose treatment included radiotherapy and nephrectomy. This chain connects TRBV4-3 to TRBJ2-2, with TRBD2 as a possible D gene (6 bases). CDR3 DNA sequence: TGCGCCAGCAGCCCCCGAGCGGGCGGGGAGCTGTTTTTT. As protein: CASSPRAGGELFF.